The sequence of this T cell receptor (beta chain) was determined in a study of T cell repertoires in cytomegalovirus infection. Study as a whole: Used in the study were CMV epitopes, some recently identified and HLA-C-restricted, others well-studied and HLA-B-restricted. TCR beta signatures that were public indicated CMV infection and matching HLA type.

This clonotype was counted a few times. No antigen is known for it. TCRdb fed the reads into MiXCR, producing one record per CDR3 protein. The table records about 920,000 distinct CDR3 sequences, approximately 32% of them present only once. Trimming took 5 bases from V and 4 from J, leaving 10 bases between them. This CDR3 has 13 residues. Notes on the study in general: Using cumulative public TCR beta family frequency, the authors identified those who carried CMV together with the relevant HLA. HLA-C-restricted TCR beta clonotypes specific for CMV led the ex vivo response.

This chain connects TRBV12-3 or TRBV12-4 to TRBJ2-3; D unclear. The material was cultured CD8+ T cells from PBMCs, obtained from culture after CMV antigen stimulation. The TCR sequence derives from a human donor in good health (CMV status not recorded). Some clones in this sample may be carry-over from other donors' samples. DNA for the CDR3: TGTGCCAGCAGTCTCCCCCCTGCAGATACGCAGTATTTT. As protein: CASSLPPADTQYF.